This T cell receptor beta chain was documented in a study of blood T cell repertoires in COVID-19. In the study overall: Material from acute and convalescent COVID-19 was sourced from the United States, Italy and Spain. PBMCs, B-cell-depleted T cells, or T cells were the source of the cDNA or gDNA that made up the material.

Per the authors' pipeline: Amplification of reference gene primers provided the estimated nucleated cell counts. Libraries were prepared by immunoSEQ multiplex PCR; TCRdb keeps only in-frame clonotypes and omits some of them. The V and J calls and clone size were taken over from that table, and D and trimming were inferred from the DNA. The sample shows under 100,000 clones, around 83% of them seen only once. Germline CDR1 and CDR2: KGHDR and SFDVKD. Germline trimming cut 3 bases from V and 7 bases from J; bases unmatched to any gene: 11. The CDR3 spans 16 residues. This TCR was recovered from a woman in her sixties or seventies with acute or convalescent COVID-19. The sample taken for sequencing was peripheral blood. The chain combines TRBV24-1 with TRBJ1-2, with 9 bases that match TRBD1. The CDR3 DNA follows: TGTGCCACCAGTGATCCCTGCATTGGGACAGGGTTTGGCTACACCTTC. As protein: CATSDPCIGTGFGYTF.